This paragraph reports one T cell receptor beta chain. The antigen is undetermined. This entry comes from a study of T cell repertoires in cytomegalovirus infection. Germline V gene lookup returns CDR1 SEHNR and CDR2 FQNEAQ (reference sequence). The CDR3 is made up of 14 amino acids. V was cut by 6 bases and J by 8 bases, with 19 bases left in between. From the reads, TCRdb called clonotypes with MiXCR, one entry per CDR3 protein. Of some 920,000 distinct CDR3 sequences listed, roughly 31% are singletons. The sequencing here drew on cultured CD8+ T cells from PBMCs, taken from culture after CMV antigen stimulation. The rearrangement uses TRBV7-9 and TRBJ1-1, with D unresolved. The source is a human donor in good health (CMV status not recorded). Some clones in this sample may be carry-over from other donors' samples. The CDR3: CASSFSRENGEAFF. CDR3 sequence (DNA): TGTGCCAGCAGTTTTAGCCGGGAGAACGGGGAAGCTTTCTTT. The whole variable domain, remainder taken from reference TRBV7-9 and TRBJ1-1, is DTGVSQNPRHKITKRGQNVTFRCDPISEHNRLYWYRQTLGQGPEFLTYFQNEAQLEKSRLLSDRFSAERPKGSFSTLEIQRTEQGDSAMYLCASSFSRENGEAFFGQGTRLTVV.